This entry lists 31 T cell receptor beta chains sequenced from one sample in a study of cytomegalovirus exposure and HLA in healthy donors. The PCR ran on 60 Vbeta and 13 Jbeta primers. This table comes from immunoSEQ multiplex PCR, and its TCRdb copy is limited to in-frame clones, with some not included. This sample has 150,000 or so clones, with 65% to 80% found just once. Source material: PBMCs. The receptors originated from a man aged 18 to 29 in good health and CMV-seropositive.

The chain couples TRBV5-1 to TRBJ1-1; D remains unclear. Trimming took 2 bases from V and 0 from J, leaving 8 bases between them. Germline loops: CDR1 SGHRS, CDR2 YFSETQ. CDR3 length: 14 amino acids. CDR3: CASSLYAVNTEAFF. CDR3 nucleotides: TGCGCCAGCAGCTTATACGCGGTGAACACTGAAGCTTTCTTT.

The rearrangement joins TRBV6-6 to TRBJ1-4, with D tentatively TRBD1 (5 bases). Germline V gene lookup returns CDR1 MNHNY and CDR2 SVGAGI (reference sequence). The CDR3 has 16 residues. With 6 bases removed from V and 8 bases from J, the gap between germline ends came to 22 bases. CDR3 protein: CASSLGVAGEKEKLFF. The CDR3, as DNA: TGTGCCAGCAGCCTCGGGGTCGCGGGGGAAAAAGAAAAACTGTTTTTT.

The J gene is TRBJ1-1, the V gene TRBV2; the D is unclear. Trimming left V 2 bases short and J 8 bases short, with 12 bases between. This CDR3 region has 13 residues. Germline CDR1 SNHLY, CDR2 FYNNEI. The CDR3 loop is CASSERQRKEAFF. CDR3 DNA: TGTGCCAGCAGTGAACGGCAGCGTAAAGAAGCTTTCTTT.

The chain is built from TRBV14 and TRBJ2-2, with 10 bases lining up with TRBD2. Germline V lookup: CDR1 SGHDN, CDR2 FVKESK. The CDR3 is made up of 16 amino acids. Trimming took 4 bases from V and 6 from J; bases not matched to a gene: 8. CDR3 loop: CASSRGLAGVSGELFF. The CDR3 bases are TGTGCCAGCAGCCGGGGGCTAGCGGGAGTTTCCGGGGAGCTGTTTTTT.

V is TRBV10-3 and J is TRBJ1-1, with D hard to call. V was cut by 4 bases and J by 4 bases, with 16 bases left in between. Germline-derived CDR1 and CDR2 are ENHRY and SYGVKD. The length of the CDR3 is 15 residues. CDR3 region: CAISAATQRGTEAFF. As DNA, the CDR3 is TGTGCCATCAGTGCTGCGACTCAACGGGGCACTGAAGCTTTCTTT.

The genes are TRBV6-5 and TRBJ2-3; 9 nucleotides align to TRBD2. This CDR3 comprises 15 residues. Looked up from germline, CDR1 is MNHEY and CDR2 is SVGAGI. V gave up 6 bases and J gave up 1 base; unmatched junction bases: 5. The DNA for the CDR3 is TGTGCCAGCAGCCCTAGCGGGGCGGGCACAGATACGCAGTATTTT. Protein sequence: CASSPSGAGTDTQYF.

This clone was recorded only once. V gene TRBV6-4 combines with J gene TRBJ1-2, with D possibly being TRBD1 (5 bases). V was pared by 0 bases and J by 8 bases, with 10 bases between. The CDR3 runs to 13 residues. Per the germline V gene, CDR1 is MRHNA and CDR2 is SNTAGT. In DNA, the CDR3 is TGTGCCAGCAGTGACTCTCTAAAGGGGGGCTACACCTTC. Its translation is CASSDSLKGGYTF.

The chain combines TRBV9 with TRBJ1-3, with a possible D match to TRBD1 (5 bases). CDR1 SGDLS and CDR2 YYNGEE come from the germline V gene. The CDR3 runs 13 residues. V lost 3 bases, J lost 4 bases, and 8 bases lay in between. CDR3 nucleotides: TGTGCCAGCAGCGGGCGACAGGGAAACACCATATATTTT. It is translated as CASSGRQGNTIYF.

V is TRBV11-2 and J is TRBJ2-3; weak D call: TRBD1 (6 bases). Germline CDR1 and CDR2: SGHAT and FQNNGV. V lost 4 bases, J lost 2 bases, and 16 bases lay in between. The CDR3 extends over 16 amino acids. The CDR3 loop reads CASSSPTGTYTDTQYF. The DNA of the CDR3 is TGTGCCAGCAGCTCGCCGACAGGAACTTACACAGATACGCAGTATTTT. Supplemented by reference TRBV11-2 and TRBJ2-3, the full variable domain reads EAGVAQSPRYKIIEKRQSVAFWCNPISGHATLYWYQQILGQGPKLLIQFQNNGVVDDSQLPKDRFSAERLKGVDSTLKIQPAKLEDSAVYLCASSSPTGTYTDTQYFGPGTRLTVL.

This rearrangement joins TRBV27 to TRBJ1-1; possible D gene TRBD1, 5 bases. Deletions cut 6 bases from V and 5 bases from J, with 16 bases between. CDR1 and CDR2 from the germline V gene are MNHEY and SMNVEV (reference sequence). There are 14 residues in the CDR3. Written as DNA, the CDR3 is TGTGCCAGCAGGTCGGGGGGTTTTATAACTGAAGCTTTCTTT. This sequence encodes CASRSGGFITEAFF.

This clone showed up just a few times. The chain has TRBV11-2 and TRBJ1-5; TRBD1 aligns across 9 bases. CDR1 is SGHAT and CDR2 is FQNNGV in the germline V gene. J was trimmed by 4 bases and V by 5 bases; bases with no gene match: 3. This CDR3 spans 14 amino acids. The CDR3 here is CASSAGTGNQPQHF. The DNA of the CDR3 is TGTGCCAGCAGCGCCGGGACAGGGAATCAGCCCCAGCATTTT.

The chain has TRBV2 and TRBJ1-1; D is uncertain. The CDR3 is 14 residues long. The germline V and J ends were trimmed by 4 bases and 1 base, with 10 bases remaining between them. Germline CDR1 reads SNHLY; CDR2 reads FYNNEI. The CDR3, as DNA: TGTGCCAGCAGTGTGGTACAGCAGAACACTGAAGCTTTCTTT. The encoded protein is CASSVVQQNTEAFF.

V is TRBV28 and J is TRBJ2-4, with 7 positions matching TRBD2. After removal of 7 bases from V and 7 bases from J, the junction contained 7 bases not matched to a gene. The CDR3 is made up of 13 amino acids. Germline values: CDR1 MDHEN, CDR2 SYDVKM. This CDR3 is CASIDLAANIQYF. CDR3 DNA sequence: TGTGCCAGCATTGACCTAGCGGCGAACATTCAGTACTTC.

The chain is built from TRBV14 and TRBJ1-2; 9 nucleotides match TRBD1. Trimming took 4 bases from V and 8 from J; bases not matched to a gene: 14. The CDR3 length is 16 residues. From germline, CDR1 is SGHDN and CDR2 FVKESK. The CDR3 bases are TGTGCCAGCAGCCTAGCCCTGACAGGGGGATTTGGGGGCTACACCTTC. Translated, it gives CASSLALTGGFGGYTF. Full variable domain (rest looked up from reference TRBV14 and TRBJ1-2): EAGVTQFPSHSVIEKGQTVTLRCDPISGHDNLYWYRRVMGKEIKFLLHFVKESKQDESGMPNNRFLAERTGGTYSTLKVQPAELEDSGVYFCASSLALTGGFGGYTFGSGTRLTVV.

In its sample, this clone was seen once. This sequence joins TRBV7-6 and TRBJ1-5, with D possibly TRBD1 on 6 matching bases. From germline, CDR1 is SGHVS and CDR2 FNYEAQ. There are 14 residues in the CDR3. The V gene lost 3 bases and the J gene lost 1 base, with 7 bases spanning the gap. The CDR3 protein is CASSLGTSNQPQHF. In DNA, the CDR3 is TGTGCCAGCAGCTTGGGGACAAGCAATCAGCCCCAGCATTTT. Filled out from reference TRBV7-6 and TRBJ1-5, the complete variable domain reads GAGVSQSPRYKVTKRGQDVALRCDPISGHVSLYWYRQALGQGPEFLTYFNYEAQQDKSGLPNDRFSAERPEGSISTLTIQRTEQRDSAMYRCASSLGTSNQPQHFGDGTRLSIL.

For the CDR3, the DNA is TGTGCCAGCTCACCGGGGACAGGAGGAAGCAATCAGCCCCAGCATTTT. It specifies CASSPGTGGSNQPQHF. J is TRBJ1-5 and V is TRBV18; 8 positions match TRBD1. V lost 3 bases to trimming and J lost 1 base; unmatched junction nucleotides: 5. From germline, CDR1 is KGHSH and CDR2 LQKENI. The CDR3 length is 16 residues.

This clone occurred a few times. The DNA of the CDR3 is TGTGCCAGCAGCAGTGATTCTACAGGGGACTATGGCTACACCTTC. Its protein product is CASSSDSTGDYGYTF. The chain recombines TRBV6-4 with TRBJ1-2, with 7 bases fitting TRBD1. CDR1 and CDR2 from the germline V gene are MRHNA and SNTAGT. This CDR3 contains 15 residues. V shed 6 bases, J shed 3 bases, and the junction held 10 bases outside the gene matches.

V is TRBV11-3 and J is TRBJ1-1; no firm D call. V was cut by 6 bases and J by 0 bases, with 5 bases left in between. The CDR3 consists of 12 residues. CDR1 is SGHNT and CDR2 is YENEEA in the germline V gene. The CDR3 reads CASSDMNTEAFF. The CDR3, as DNA: TGTGCCAGCAGTGACATGAACACTGAAGCTTTCTTT.

The V gene is TRBV7-9, the J gene TRBJ2-3, with 10 bases identical to TRBD2. The junction had 7 bases not matched to a gene; V was cut back by 3 bases and J by 1 base. The CDR3 has 17 amino acids. From germline, CDR1 is SEHNR and CDR2 FQNEAQ (reference sequence). The CDR3 DNA follows: TGTGCCAGCAGCTTCGTGGCTAGCGGGAGTCGCACAGATACGCAGTATTTT. Translating gives CASSFVASGSRTDTQYF.

Concerning this clone itself: Other DNA sequences in the sample encode the same CDR3. In DNA, the CDR3 is TGCGCCAGCAGCTTGGGAAGCGGGACAGATACGCAGTATTTT. Amino acids: CASSLGSGTDTQYF. V and J are TRBV5-1 and TRBJ2-3, with a tentative D call TRBD2 (6 bases). Germline values: CDR1 SGHRS, CDR2 YFSETQ. V lost 0 bases to trimming and J lost 3 bases, with 8 bases between them. CDR3 length: 14 amino acids.

This chain uses TRBV2 with TRBJ1-1; no reliable D call. Deletions cut 4 bases from V and 6 bases from J, with 18 bases between. Germline V CDR1 and CDR2: SNHLY, FYNNEI. This CDR3 comprises 15 residues. The CDR3 nucleotides are TGTGCCAGCAGTGCTAGGTCACCCCCAGCTTCTGAAGCTTTCTTT. This sequence encodes CASSARSPPASEAFF.

The chain couples TRBV13 to TRBJ2-7, with 9 bases aligning to TRBD1. The junction had 7 bases not matched to a gene; V was cut back by 3 bases and J by 4 bases. CDR1 and CDR2 from the germline V gene are PRHDT and FYEKMQ (reference sequence). The CDR3 length is 15 residues. The CDR3 reads CASSFSPGQGYEQYV. The CDR3 coding sequence is TGTGCCAGCAGCTTTTCCCCGGGACAGGGATACGAGCAGTACGTC.

This clone has only a few counts. The chain links TRBV11-2 to TRBJ2-2; D is possibly TRBD2 (6 bases). The V end lost 1 base, the J end lost 2 bases, and 14 bases lay between the germline ends. CDR1 is SGHAT and CDR2 is FQNNGV in the germline V gene. CDR3 length: 17 amino acids. The CDR3 loop is CASSLVGGTSNTGELFF. CDR3 bases: TGTGCCAGCAGCTTAGTCGGCGGGACTTCCAACACCGGGGAGCTGTTTTTT.

This chain uses TRBV19 with TRBJ1-2; D gene unclear. This CDR3 contains 15 residues. Trimming took 7 bases from V and 3 from J, leaving 18 bases between them. Germline CDR1 is LNHDA and CDR2 is SQIVND (reference sequence). This CDR3 reads CASTRLDGEYYGYTF. The CDR3 DNA is TGTGCCAGTACCCGACTAGACGGCGAATACTATGGCTACACCTTC.

The chain combines TRBV5-8 with TRBJ1-1; D is undetermined. Per the germline V gene, CDR1 is SGHTS and CDR2 is YDEGEE. Trimming pared 0 bases from V and 0 bases from J, leaving 9 bases between. There are 15 residues in the CDR3. The DNA for the CDR3 is TGTGCCAGCAGCTTGGACATCACGTTGAACACTGAAGCTTTCTTT. Translating gives CASSLDITLNTEAFF. The entire variable domain, with the rest obtained from reference TRBV5-8 and TRBJ1-1, is as follows: EAGVTQSPTHLIKTRGQQATLRCSPISGHTSVYWYQQALGLGLQFLLWYDEGEERNRGNFPPRFSGRQFPNYSSELNVNALELEDSALYLCASSLDITLNTEAFFGQGTRLTVV.

In this sample, this clone turned up once. The chain couples TRBV5-4 to TRBJ1-2; TRBD1 matches at 10 bases. The junction had 4 bases not matched to a gene; V was cut back by 4 bases and J by 4 bases. From germline, CDR1 is SGHNT and CDR2 YYREEE (reference sequence). This CDR3 has 14 residues. This chain's CDR3 is CASSPRTGGYGYTF. The CDR3 region has the DNA TGTGCCAGCAGCCCCCGGACAGGGGGCTATGGCTACACCTTC.

This sequence joins TRBV5-4 and TRBJ2-6; 12 bases fit TRBD2. This CDR3 has 20 residues. Germline assignment: CDR1 SGHNT and CDR2 YYREEE (reference sequence). V lost 0 bases, J lost 1 base, and 8 bases stayed unmatched. The CDR3 coding sequence is TGTGCCAGCAGCTTGGTTCATGGGGGACTAGCGGGTTCTGGGGCCAACGTCCTGACTTTC. Its protein is CASSLVHGGLAGSGANVLTF. The full variable domain, completed using reference TRBV5-4 and TRBJ2-6, is ETGVTQSPTHLIKTRGQQVTLRCSSQSGHNTVSWYQQALGQGPQFIFQYYREEENGRGNFPPRFSGLQFPNYSSELNVNALELDDSALYLCASSLVHGGLAGSGANVLTFGAGSRLTVL.

J is TRBJ2-1 and V is TRBV10-1; weak D call: TRBD2 (6 bases). V was clipped by 4 bases and J by 10 bases, with 14 bases between them. The germline CDR1 and CDR2 sequences are WNHNN and SYGVQD (reference sequence). The CDR3 runs 13 residues. As DNA, the CDR3 is TGCGCCAGCAGTGGCGGGGACCTTGGGGAGCAGTTCTTC. Protein product: CASSGGDLGEQFF.

In its sample, this clone was seen a few times. The CDR3 is CASQSENRQTEAFF. The CDR3 DNA reads TGCGCCAGCCAGTCCGAGAACAGGCAGACTGAAGCTTTCTTT. The rearrangement uses TRBV5-1 and TRBJ1-1; TRBD1 might be the D (5 bases). V shed 7 bases and J shed 5 bases, with 18 bases lying between them. This CDR3 has 14 amino acids. From germline, CDR1 is SGHRS and CDR2 YFSETQ.

The chain carries TRBV5-4 and TRBJ1-1; the D is unclear. V lost 1 base and J 10 bases, leaving 14 bases between the germline ends. This CDR3 contains 13 residues. CDR1 is SGHNT, CDR2 YYREEE, per germline (reference sequence). The CDR3 sequence: CASSLTEGAGAFF. DNA for the CDR3: TGTGCCAGCAGCTTGACGGAGGGTGCTGGAGCTTTCTTT. The variable domain in full, with the rest retrieved from reference TRBV5-4 and TRBJ1-1, is ETGVTQSPTHLIKTRGQQVTLRCSSQSGHNTVSWYQQALGQGPQFIFQYYREEENGRGNFPPRFSGLQFPNYSSELNVNALELDDSALYLCASSLTEGAGAFFGQGTRLTVV.

This clone was counted a few times. The chain couples TRBV5-1 to TRBJ2-5; 7 nucleotides line up with TRBD2. V shed 4 bases, J shed 4 bases, and the junction held 10 bases outside the gene matches. Germline V gene sequence: CDR1 SGHRS, CDR2 YFSETQ. This CDR3 has 15 amino acids. The chain's CDR3 is CASSPLTSEGETQYF. DNA for the CDR3: TGCGCCAGCAGCCCCCTAACTAGCGAGGGAGAGACCCAGTACTTC.